This T cell receptor (beta chain) was retrieved from a study of T cell responses to AZD1222 COVID-19 vaccine. The sample holds a few counts of this clone. The antigen is undetermined. Clones were sequenced by immunoSEQ multiplex PCR, and TCRdb holds only the in-frame ones, with some missing. The sample comprises 100,000 to 150,000 clones, about nine tenths of which are singletons, and approximately 8% rests with the top ten. The study's findings and limits: It was only 6 or 7 AZD1222 recipients who were seropositive at baseline. Epitopes outside B.1.351 and B.1.1.7 mutated regions reportedly drew nearly half of spike TCRs. Vaccine-associated CD4 TCRs ranged over spike, dominating at 160-218 and 743-854.

This TCR was sampled from an adult who received the AZD1222 COVID-19 vaccine. This sample comprised peripheral blood, obtained 28 days after the second AZD1222 dose.

CDR3: CASSLGTTNYEQYF. The CDR3 DNA follows: TGTGCCAGCAGCTTGGGCACTACGAACTACGAGCAGTACTTC. This chain connects TRBV5-6 to TRBJ2-7; D gene unclear. Germline CDR1 reads SGHDT; CDR2 reads YYEEEE. The CDR3 has 14 residues. V lost 0 bases to trimming and J lost 3 bases, with 10 bases between them. Full variable domain (remainder filled in from reference TRBV5-6 and TRBJ2-7): DAGVTQSPTHLIKTRGQQVTLRCSPKSGHDTVSWYQQALGQGPQFIFQYYEEEERQRGNFPDRFSGHQFPNYSSELNVNALLLGDSALYLCASSLGTTNYEQYFGPGTRLTVT.